The text below deals with one T cell receptor beta chain. The data were obtained in a study of T cells after yellow fever vaccination. The CDR3 runs 11 residues. J lost 7 bases, V lost 10 bases, and 7 bases had no gene match. CDR1 is MGHDK, CDR2 SYGVNS, per germline. TCRdb fed the 5' RACE reads into MiXCR, producing one record per CDR3 protein. The sample has around 120,000 distinct CDR3 sequences, 13% to 15% seen once. This receptor was taken from a man aged 18-30 years who received the YFV17D yellow fever vaccine. The gene calls are TRBV25-1 and TRBJ2-7, with 7 bases fitting TRBD1. Sequencing was performed on CD8+ T cells sorted from PBMCs, taken 5 days after the yellow fever booster vaccination. This CDR3 reads CATDRVGEQYF. CDR3 DNA: TGTGCCACTGACAGGGTGGGGGAGCAGTACTTC.